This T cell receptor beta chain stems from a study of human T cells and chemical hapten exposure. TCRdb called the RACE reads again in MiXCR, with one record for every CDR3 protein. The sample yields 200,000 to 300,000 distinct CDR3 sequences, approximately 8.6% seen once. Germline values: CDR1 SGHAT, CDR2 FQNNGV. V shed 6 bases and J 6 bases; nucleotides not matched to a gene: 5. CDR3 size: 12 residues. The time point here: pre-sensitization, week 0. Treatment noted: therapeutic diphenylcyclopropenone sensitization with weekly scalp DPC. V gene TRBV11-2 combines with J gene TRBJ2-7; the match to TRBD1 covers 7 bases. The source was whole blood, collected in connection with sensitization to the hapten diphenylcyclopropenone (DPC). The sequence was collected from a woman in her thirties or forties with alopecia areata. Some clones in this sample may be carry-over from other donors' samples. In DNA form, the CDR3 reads TGTGCCAGCAGTCCGACAGGGACCGAGCAGTACTTC. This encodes CASSPTGTEQYF.